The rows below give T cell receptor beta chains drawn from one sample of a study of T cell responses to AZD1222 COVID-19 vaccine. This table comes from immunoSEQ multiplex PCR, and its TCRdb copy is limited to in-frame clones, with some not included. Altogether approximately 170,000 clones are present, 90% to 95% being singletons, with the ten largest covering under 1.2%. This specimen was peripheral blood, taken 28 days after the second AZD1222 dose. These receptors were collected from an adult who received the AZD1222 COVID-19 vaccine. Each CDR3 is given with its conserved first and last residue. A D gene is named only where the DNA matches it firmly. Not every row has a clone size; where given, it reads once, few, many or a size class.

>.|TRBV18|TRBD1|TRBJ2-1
TGTGCCAGCTCACCAAGACAGGGGGCTTACAATGAGCAGTTCTTC
CASSPRQGAYNEQFF
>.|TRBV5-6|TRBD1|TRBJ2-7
TGTGCCAGCAGCGAGGACAGGGGATGGCAGTACTTC
CASSEDRGWQYF
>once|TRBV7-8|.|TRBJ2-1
TGTGCCAGCAGCTTAGCGGAGGGGTCCTACAATGAGCAGTTCTTC
CASSLAEGSYNEQFF
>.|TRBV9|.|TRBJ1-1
TGTGCCAGCAGCGTAGTTTTACAGCCTGAAGCTTTCTTT
CASSVVLQPEAFF
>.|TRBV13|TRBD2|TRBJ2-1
TGTGCCAGCAGCTTAGGGGGACTAGCGGGGAATGAGCAGTTCTTC
CASSLGGLAGNEQFF
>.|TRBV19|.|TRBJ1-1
TGTGCCAGTAGTGAGGGGTACACTGAAGCTTTCTTT
CASSEGYTEAFF
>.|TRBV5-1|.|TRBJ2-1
TGCGCCAGCAGCTTGGATAACAGGGTGGTAACCAATGAGCAGTTCTTC
CASSLDNRVVTNEQFF
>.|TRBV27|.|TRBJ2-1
TGTGCCAGCAGTTTAAATATCGGGACAAGGGGACGCCATGAGCAGTTCTTC
CASSLNIGTRGRHEQFF
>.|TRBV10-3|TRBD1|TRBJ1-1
TGTGCCATCAGTGAGAGACCTAATCCGGGACAGGGCAGGAGCACTGAAGCTTTCTTT
CAISERPNPGQGRSTEAFF
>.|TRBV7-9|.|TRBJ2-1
TGTGCCAGCAGCTTAAAGGGGATAGGTGAGCAGTTCTTC
CASSLKGIGEQFF
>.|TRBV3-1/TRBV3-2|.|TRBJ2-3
TGTGCCAGCAGTCAGCTGGGTGCGCGGAGTAGCACAGATACGCAGTATTTT
CASSQLGARSSTDTQYF
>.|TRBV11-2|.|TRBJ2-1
TGTGCCAGCAGCTTAGTTAATCTTTACTCCTACAATGAGCAGTTCTTC
CASSLVNLYSYNEQFF
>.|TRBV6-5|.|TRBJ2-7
TGTGCCAGCAGTTACGGGGCAGGGGACGAGCAGTACTTC
CASSYGAGDEQYF
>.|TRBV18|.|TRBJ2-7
TGTGCCAGCTCCCCAAAACCGGGGGGACAGATTTACGAGCAGTACTTC
CASSPKPGGQIYEQYF
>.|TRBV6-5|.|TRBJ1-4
TGTGCCAGCAGTAGGGACAACAATGAAAAACTGTTTTTT
CASSRDNNEKLFF
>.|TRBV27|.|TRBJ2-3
TGTGCCAGCAGTTTCCTGCGGGGGCGCACAGATACGCAGTATTTT
CASSFLRGRTDTQYF
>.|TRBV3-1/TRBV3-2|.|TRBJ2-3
TGTGCCAGCAGCCCCGGACAGATCACTAGCACAGATACGCAGTATTTT
CASSPGQITSTDTQYF
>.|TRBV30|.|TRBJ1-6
TGTGCCTGGAGTGCGGTTTGGGGTACCTATAATTCACCCCTCCACTTT
CAWSAVWGTYNSPLHF
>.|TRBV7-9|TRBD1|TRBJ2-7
TGTGCCAGCAGCTTTAAAAGGACAGGGGAATCCTACGAGCAGTACTTC
CASSFKRTGESYEQYF
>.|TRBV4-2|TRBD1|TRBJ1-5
TGTGCCAGCAGCCCCGAGGGGACAGCACATCAGCCCCAGCATTTT
CASSPEGTAHQPQHF
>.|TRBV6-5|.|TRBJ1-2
TGTGCCAGCAGTTACTCGGGGCCGGGTGGGGGGTATGGCTACACCTTC
CASSYSGPGGGYGYTF
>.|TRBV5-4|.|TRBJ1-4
TGTGCCAGCAGCGTCAGGACCGGGAGTGAAAAACTGTTTTTT
CASSVRTGSEKLFF
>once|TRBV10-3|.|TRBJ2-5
TGTGCCATCAGTGAGGGGGGGCAGGAGACCCAGTACTTC
CAISEGGQETQYF
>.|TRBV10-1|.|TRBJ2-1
TGCGCCAGCAGTGAGGGCAGGGGTTGGGATGAGCAGTTCTTC
CASSEGRGWDEQFF
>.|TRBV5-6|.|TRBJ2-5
TGTGCCAGCAGCTTGGCCCTGGCACAGGTCCAAGAGACCCAGTACTTC
CASSLALAQVQETQYF
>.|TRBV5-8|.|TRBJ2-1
TGTGCCAGCAGCAATAACCCCTACGGGTCACACAATGAGCAGTTCTTC
CASSNNPYGSHNEQFF
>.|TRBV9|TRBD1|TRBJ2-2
TGTGCCAGCAGCCCGTACAGGGGGCAAAACACCGGGGAGCTGTTTTTT
CASSPYRGQNTGELFF
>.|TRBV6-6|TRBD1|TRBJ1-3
TGTGCCAGCAGTCTCAACGAACCCGGGACAGGGGGAGTCTTCAGCTCTGGAAACACCATATATTTT
CASSLNEPGTGGVFSSGNTIYF
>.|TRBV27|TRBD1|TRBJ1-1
TGTGCCAGCAGCCGGGCACTCGGGACAGGGGGCACTGAAGCTTTCTTT
CASSRALGTGGTEAFF
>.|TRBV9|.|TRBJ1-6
TGTGCCAGCAGCCTTCAGGGTTGGAATTCACCCCTCCACTTT
CASSLQGWNSPLHF
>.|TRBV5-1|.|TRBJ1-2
TGCGCCAGCAGCTTGGATGAGGGACCTAACTATGGCTACACCTTC
CASSLDEGPNYGYTF
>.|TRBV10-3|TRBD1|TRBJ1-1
TGTGCCATCAGTGGGACAGGGAGCATGAACACTGAAGCTTTCTTT
CAISGTGSMNTEAFF
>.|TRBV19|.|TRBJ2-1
TGTGCCAGTAGTATCCGGGGGTATGAGCAGTTCTTC
CASSIRGYEQFF
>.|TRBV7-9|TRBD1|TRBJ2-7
TGTGCCAGCAGCTTCGGGCCGACAGGGATTCCCTACGAGCAGTACTTC
CASSFGPTGIPYEQYF
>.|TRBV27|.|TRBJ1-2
TGTGCCACCTCGGGAGACTATGGCTACACCTTC
CATSGDYGYTF
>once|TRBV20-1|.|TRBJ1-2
TGCAGCCCCTGGGACGCCCATGGCTACACCTTC
CSPWDAHGYTF
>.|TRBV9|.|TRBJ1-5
TGTGCCAGCAGCGTATCCGGCAATAGCAATCAGCCCCAGCATTTT
CASSVSGNSNQPQHF
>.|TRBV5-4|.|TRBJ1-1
TGTGCCAGCAGCTTCGCGGGTGGCTTGAACACTGAAGCTTTCTTT
CASSFAGGLNTEAFF